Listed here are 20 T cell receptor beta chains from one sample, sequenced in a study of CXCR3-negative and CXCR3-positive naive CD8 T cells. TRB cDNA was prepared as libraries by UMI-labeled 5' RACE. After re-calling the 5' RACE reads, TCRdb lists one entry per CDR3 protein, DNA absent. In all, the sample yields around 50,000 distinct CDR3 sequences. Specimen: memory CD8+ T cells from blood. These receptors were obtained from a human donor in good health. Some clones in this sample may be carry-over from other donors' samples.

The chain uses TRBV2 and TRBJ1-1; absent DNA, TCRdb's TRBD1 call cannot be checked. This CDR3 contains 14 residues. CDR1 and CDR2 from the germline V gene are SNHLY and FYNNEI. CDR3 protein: CASSFRGAYTEAFF.

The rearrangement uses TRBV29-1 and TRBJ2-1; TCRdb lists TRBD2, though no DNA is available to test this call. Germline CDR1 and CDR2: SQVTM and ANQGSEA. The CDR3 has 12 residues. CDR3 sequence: CSVERRDDEQFF.

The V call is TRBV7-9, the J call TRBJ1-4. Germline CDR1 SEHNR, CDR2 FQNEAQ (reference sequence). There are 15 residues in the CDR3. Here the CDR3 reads CASSSNIVLRGKLFF.

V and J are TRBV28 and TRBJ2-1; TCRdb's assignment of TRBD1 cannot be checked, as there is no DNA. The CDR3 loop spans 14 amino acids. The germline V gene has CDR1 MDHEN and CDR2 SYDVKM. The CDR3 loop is CASSRRDRNNEQFF.

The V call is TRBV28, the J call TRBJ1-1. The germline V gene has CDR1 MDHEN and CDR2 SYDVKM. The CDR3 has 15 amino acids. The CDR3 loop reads CASSLLAELNTEAFF.

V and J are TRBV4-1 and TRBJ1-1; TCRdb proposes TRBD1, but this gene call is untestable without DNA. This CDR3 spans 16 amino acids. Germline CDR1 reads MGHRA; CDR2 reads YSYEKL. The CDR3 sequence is CASSQVGRAGGSEAFF.

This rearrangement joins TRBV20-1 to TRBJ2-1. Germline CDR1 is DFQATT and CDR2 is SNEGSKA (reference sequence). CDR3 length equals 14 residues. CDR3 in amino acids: CSARSLAELNEQFF.

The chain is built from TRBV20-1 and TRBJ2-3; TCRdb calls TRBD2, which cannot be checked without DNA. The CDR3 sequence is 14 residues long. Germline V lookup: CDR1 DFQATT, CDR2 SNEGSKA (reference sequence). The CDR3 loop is CSAPWRSGADTQYF.

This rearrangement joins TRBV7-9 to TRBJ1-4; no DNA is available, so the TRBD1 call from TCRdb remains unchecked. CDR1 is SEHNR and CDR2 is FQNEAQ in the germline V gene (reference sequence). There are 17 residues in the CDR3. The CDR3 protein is CASSSLAGGSANEKLFF.

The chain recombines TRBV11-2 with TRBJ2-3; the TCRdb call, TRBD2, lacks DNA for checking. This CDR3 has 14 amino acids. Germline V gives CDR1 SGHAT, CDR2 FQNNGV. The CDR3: CASSPGLAKVTQYF.

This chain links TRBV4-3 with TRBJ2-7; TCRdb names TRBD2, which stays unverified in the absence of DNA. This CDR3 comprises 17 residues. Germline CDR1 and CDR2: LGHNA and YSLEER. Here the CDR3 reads CASSQDGLAGGAYEQYF.

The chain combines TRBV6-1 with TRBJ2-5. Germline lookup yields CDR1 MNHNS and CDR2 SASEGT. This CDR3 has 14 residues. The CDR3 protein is CASSELRDQETQYF.

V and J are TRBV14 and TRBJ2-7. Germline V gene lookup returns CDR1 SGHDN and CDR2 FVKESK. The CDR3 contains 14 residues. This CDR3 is CASSQVGFSYEQYF.

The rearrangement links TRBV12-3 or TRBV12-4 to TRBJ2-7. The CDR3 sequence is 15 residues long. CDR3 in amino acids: CASSPDTIYSYEQYF.

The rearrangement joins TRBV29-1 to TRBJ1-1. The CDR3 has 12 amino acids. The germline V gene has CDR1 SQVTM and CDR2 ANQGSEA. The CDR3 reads CSGRSLVTEAFF.

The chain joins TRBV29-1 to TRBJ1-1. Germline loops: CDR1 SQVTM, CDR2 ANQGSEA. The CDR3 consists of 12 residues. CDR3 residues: CSVVGANTEAFF.

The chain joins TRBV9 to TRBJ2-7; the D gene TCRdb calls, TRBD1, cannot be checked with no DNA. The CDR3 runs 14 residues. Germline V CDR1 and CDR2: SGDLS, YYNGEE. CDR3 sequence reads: CASSLQGSSYEQYF.

The CDR3 loop is CASSPQDSFSGANVLTF. J is TRBJ2-6 and V is TRBV3-1; the D call from TCRdb, TRBD1, cannot be confirmed without DNA. CDR3 length: 17 amino acids. Germline V gene lookup returns CDR1 LGHDT and CDR2 YNNKEL (reference sequence).

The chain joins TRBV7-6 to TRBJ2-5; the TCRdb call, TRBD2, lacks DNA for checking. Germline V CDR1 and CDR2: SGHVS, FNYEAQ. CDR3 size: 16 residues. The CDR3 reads CASSLNQRGGRETQYF.

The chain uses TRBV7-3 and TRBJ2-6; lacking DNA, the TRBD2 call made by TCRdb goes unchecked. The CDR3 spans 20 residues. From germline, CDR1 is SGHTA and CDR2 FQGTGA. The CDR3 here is CASSYLTPSGDSSGANVLTF.